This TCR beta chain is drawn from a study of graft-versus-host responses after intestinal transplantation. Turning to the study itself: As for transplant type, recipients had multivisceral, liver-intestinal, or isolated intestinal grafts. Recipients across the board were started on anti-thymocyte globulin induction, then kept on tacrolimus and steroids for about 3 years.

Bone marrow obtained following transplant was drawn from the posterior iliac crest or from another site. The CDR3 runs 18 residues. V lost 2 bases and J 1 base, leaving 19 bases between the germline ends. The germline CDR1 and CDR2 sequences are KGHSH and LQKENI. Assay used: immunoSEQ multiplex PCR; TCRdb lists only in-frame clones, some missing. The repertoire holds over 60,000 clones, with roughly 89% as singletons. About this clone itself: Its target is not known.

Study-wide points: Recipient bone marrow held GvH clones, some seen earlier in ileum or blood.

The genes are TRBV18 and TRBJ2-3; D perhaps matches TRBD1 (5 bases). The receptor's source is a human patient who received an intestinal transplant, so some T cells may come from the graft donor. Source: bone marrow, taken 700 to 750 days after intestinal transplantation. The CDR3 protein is CASSPVRTVTVGTDTQYF. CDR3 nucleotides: TGTGCCAGCTCACCAGTTAGGACGGTGACAGTTGGCACAGATACGCAGTATTTT.